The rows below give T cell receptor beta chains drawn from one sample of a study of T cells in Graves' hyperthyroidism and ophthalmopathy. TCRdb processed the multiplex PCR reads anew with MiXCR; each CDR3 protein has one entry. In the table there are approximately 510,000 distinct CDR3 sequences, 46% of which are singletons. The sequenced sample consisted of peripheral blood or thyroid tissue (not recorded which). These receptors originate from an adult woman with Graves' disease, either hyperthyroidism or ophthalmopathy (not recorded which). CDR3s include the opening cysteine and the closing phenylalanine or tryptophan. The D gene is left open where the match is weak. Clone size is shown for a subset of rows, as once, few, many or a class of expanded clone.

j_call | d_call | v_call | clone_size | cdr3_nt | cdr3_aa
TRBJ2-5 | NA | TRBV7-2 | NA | TGTGCCAGCAGTTTAGCTTCCGGGACACCGGAGACCCAGTACTTC | CASSLASGTPETQYF
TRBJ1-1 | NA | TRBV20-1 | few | TGCAGTGCAGCCCGGGACGTGAACACTGAAGCTTTCTTT | CSAARDVNTEAFF
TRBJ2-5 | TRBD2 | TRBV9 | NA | TGTGCCAGCAGCGTAGACCCGACTAGCGGGGGTGAGACCCAGTACTTC | CASSVDPTSGGETQYF
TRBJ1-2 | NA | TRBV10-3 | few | TGTGCCATCACAGAGGGCAACTATGGCTACACCTTC | CAITEGNYGYTF
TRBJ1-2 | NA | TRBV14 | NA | TGTGCCAGCAGCCACGTCGGACAGTCATATGGCTACACCTTC | CASSHVGQSYGYTF
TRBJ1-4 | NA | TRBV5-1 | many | TGCGCCAGCAGCCAAGGCACACACTCAGGGCTTCGTGGAAAACTGTTTTTT | CASSQGTHSGLRGKLFF
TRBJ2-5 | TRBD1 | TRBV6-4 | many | TGTGCCAGCTCCCGCGAGCGACAGGGGACCCAAGAGACCCAGTACTTC | CASSRERQGTQETQYF
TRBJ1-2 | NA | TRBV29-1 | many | TGCAGCGTTGAAGACAAGCACTATGGCTACACCTTC | CSVEDKHYGYTF
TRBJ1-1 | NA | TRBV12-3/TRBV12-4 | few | TGTGCCAGCAGAACCCGGGCGGGGAACACTGAAGCTTTCTTT | CASRTRAGNTEAFF
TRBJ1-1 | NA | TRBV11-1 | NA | TGTGCCAGCAGCCTATCAAAGGGAAGCACTGAAGCTTTCTTT | CASSLSKGSTEAFF
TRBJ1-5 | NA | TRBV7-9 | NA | TGTGCCAGCAGCGGCCCTCGCGGCAGCAATCAGCCCCAGCATTTT | CASSGPRGSNQPQHF
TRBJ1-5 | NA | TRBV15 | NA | TGTGCCACCAGCAGAGATCAGAGCGGGAGATCTGGGAATCAGCCCCAGCATTTT | CATSRDQSGRSGNQPQHF
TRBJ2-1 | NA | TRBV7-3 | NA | TGTGCCAGCAGCTTCGGCCCTAACAATGAGCAGTTCTTC | CASSFGPNNEQFF
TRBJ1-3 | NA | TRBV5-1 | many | TGCGCCAGCAGCTTGGGGAGCCTAAGCTCTGGAAACACCATATATTTT | CASSLGSLSSGNTIYF
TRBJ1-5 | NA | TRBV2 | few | TGTGCCAGCAGTGGAACAGATATCAATCAGCCCCAGCATTTT | CASSGTDINQPQHF
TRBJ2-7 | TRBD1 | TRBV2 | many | TGTGCCAGCAGTCCTCCCCGGGACAGCCTTTACGAGCAGTACTTC | CASSPPRDSLYEQYF
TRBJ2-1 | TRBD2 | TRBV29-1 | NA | TGCAGCGTTGAACGCGGAGGGAGACTAGCGGGGTGGTCCTACAATGAGCAGTTCTTC | CSVERGGRLAGWSYNEQFF
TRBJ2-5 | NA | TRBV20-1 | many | TGCAGTGCTAGAGATCTTAGACAGAACCAAGAGACCCAGTACTTC | CSARDLRQNQETQYF
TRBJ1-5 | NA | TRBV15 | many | TGTGCCACCAGCAGAGATCCGGGGCAGCCCCAGCATTTT | CATSRDPGQPQHF
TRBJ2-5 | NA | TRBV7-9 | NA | TGTGCCAGCATAGCCAGGTTCAGGGGTGAAGAGACCCAGTACTTC | CASIARFRGEETQYF
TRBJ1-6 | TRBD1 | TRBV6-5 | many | TGTGCCAGCACCCGAGGACAGGGGTATAATTCACCCCTCCACTTT | CASTRGQGYNSPLHF
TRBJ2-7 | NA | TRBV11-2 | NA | TGTGCCAGCAGTTCCCATCTCTACGAGCAGTACTTC | CASSSHLYEQYF
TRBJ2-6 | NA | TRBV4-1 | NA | TGCGCCAGCAGCCAAGATTTGGCACAGGCGGTAGGGGCCAACGTCCTGACTTTC | CASSQDLAQAVGANVLTF
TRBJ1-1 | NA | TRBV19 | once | TGTGCCAGTAGAACTGAGAGGCACACTGAAGCTTTCTTT | CASRTERHTEAFF
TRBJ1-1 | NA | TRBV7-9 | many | TGTGCCAGCAGCTTAGCTGGCAGAGAAACTGAAGCTTTCTTT | CASSLAGRETEAFF